The sequence of this T cell receptor (beta chain) was determined in a study of cytomegalovirus exposure and HLA in healthy donors. For the study at large: Samples from HLA-typed donors yielded about 86 million unique TCRs in an early data release. Whole-study findings and limits: Rates of TCR association differed by HLA locus in a later analysis, with DRB1 highest and HLA-C lowest. According to reports, the classifier identified cytomegalovirus status with high specificity and sensitivity.

The CDR3 is made up of 16 amino acids. The germline CDR1 and CDR2 sequences are SEHNR and FQNEAQ (reference sequence). V dropped 6 bases and J dropped 4 bases, with 19 bases sitting between them. Remarks on this clone: Its antigen is not identified.

Amplification used 60 Vbeta primers and 13 Jbeta primers. This table comes from immunoSEQ multiplex PCR, and its TCRdb copy is limited to in-frame clones, with some not included. The sample has approximately 150,000 clones; roughly 79% are singletons. This clonotype originated in a woman in her 40s in good health and CMV-seronegative. The source material was PBMCs. The J gene is TRBJ2-1, the V gene TRBV7-9; tentative D call: TRBD2 (5 bases). The CDR3 region is CASSLLPSGGYNEQFF. The CDR3 DNA reads as TGTGCCAGCAGTCTTCTCCCCAGCGGAGGTTACAATGAGCAGTTCTTC.